These T cell receptor beta chains were read from a single sample in a study of T cells in Graves' hyperthyroidism and ophthalmopathy. TCRdb recomputed calls from the multiplex PCR reads with MiXCR, one row per CDR3 protein. The sample carries about 180,000 distinct CDR3 sequences, less than 10% recorded once. Sequencing input: blood. The receptor source for this set is a woman aged 18 to 35 with Graves' hyperthyroidism that later progressed to Graves' ophthalmopathy. CDR3s include the opening cysteine and the closing phenylalanine or tryptophan. The D gene is left open where the match is weak. The size of a clone is reported for some rows only, either as once, few or many, or as a class for expanded clones.

>many|NA|TRBV11-2|TRBJ2-5
CASSRGTNRRETQYF
TGTGCCAGCAGCCGTGGGACGAACAGGAGGGAGACCCAGTACTTC
>few|TRBD1|TRBV5-1|TRBJ2-1
CASSPGTANNEQFF
TGCGCCAGCAGCCCAGGGACAGCTAACAATGAGCAGTTCTTC
>many|TRBD1|TRBV20-1|TRBJ2-2
CSALTGTNTGELFF
TGCAGTGCTCTGACAGGGACGAACACCGGGGAGCTGTTTTTT
>NA|NA|TRBV15|TRBJ2-3
CATHGQRGNTQYF
TGTGCCACCCACGGACAGCGCGGAAATACGCAGTATTTT
>few|NA|TRBV5-4|TRBJ1-1
CASSLDWAEAFF
TGTGCCAGCAGCTTGGATTGGGCTGAAGCTTTCTTT
>few|NA|TRBV7-9|TRBJ1-1
CASSLVRGRNTEAFF
TGTGCCAGCAGCTTAGTTAGGGGACGCAACACTGAAGCTTTCTTT
>NA|TRBD2|TRBV27|TRBJ2-5
CASSPRGTSGETQYF
TGTGCCAGCAGTCCCCGAGGGACTAGCGGAGAGACCCAGTACTTC
>many|TRBD2|TRBV14|TRBJ2-3
CASSPSLAGDLDTQYF
TGTGCCAGCAGCCCCTCCCTAGCGGGGGATCTGGATACGCAGTATTTT
>many|NA|TRBV30|TRBJ1-5
CAWSGGQSNQPQHF
TGTGCCTGGAGTGGAGGACAGAGCAATCAGCCCCAGCATTTT
>NA|NA|TRBV12-3/TRBV12-4|TRBJ2-6
CAIQQNSGANVLTF
TGTGCCATCCAGCAGAACTCTGGGGCCAACGTCCTGACTTTC
>many|TRBD2|TRBV20-1|TRBJ2-7
CSARDFLAGGYEQYF
TGCAGTGCTAGGGATTTCCTAGCGGGAGGGTACGAGCAGTACTTC
>many|NA|TRBV6-1|TRBJ2-2
CASTSGAGELFF
TGTGCCAGCACCTCAGGGGCCGGGGAGCTGTTTTTT
>few|NA|TRBV20-1|TRBJ1-1
CSARDPRIRTEAFF
TGCAGTGCTAGAGATCCGAGAATTCGCACTGAAGCTTTCTTT
>many|NA|TRBV4-2|TRBJ1-1
CASSQDVARLMGNAEAFF
TGTGCCAGCAGCCAAGATGTGGCCAGACTAATGGGTAATGCTGAAGCTTTCTTT
>few|NA|TRBV2|TRBJ2-7
CASNRQGGYEQYF
TGTGCCAGTAACCGACAGGGAGGCTACGAGCAGTACTTC
>many|NA|TRBV2|TRBJ1-1
CASIPHTNTEAFF
TGTGCCAGCATACCACATACGAACACTGAAGCTTTCTTT
>many|NA|TRBV28|TRBJ1-2
CASSPTGYADYGYTF
TGTGCCAGCAGTCCTACAGGGTATGCGGACTATGGCTACACCTTC
>many|NA|TRBV11-1|TRBJ2-7
CASSLSGGSYEQYF
TGTGCCAGCAGCTTATCAGGGGGGTCCTACGAGCAGTACTTC
>many|NA|TRBV6-1|TRBJ2-7
CASSENISYEQYF
TGTGCCAGCAGTGAAAATATCTCCTACGAGCAGTACTTC
>many|NA|TRBV6-1|TRBJ2-1
CASKTLARSYNEQFF
TGTGCCAGCAAGACCCTAGCGCGTTCCTACAATGAGCAGTTCTTC
>many|NA|TRBV11-1|TRBJ2-3
CASSSWGSTDTQYF
TGTGCCAGCAGCTCGTGGGGATCCACAGATACGCAGTATTTT
>many|TRBD2|TRBV7-3|TRBJ2-1
CASSTGTNNEQFF
TGTGCCAGCAGCACCGGGACTAACAATGAGCAGTTCTTC
>few|NA|TRBV5-4|TRBJ2-7
CASSFTGTEQYF
TGTGCCAGCAGCTTTACAGGTACCGAGCAGTACTTC
>many|NA|TRBV30|TRBJ2-2
CAWRRATLRGTGELFF
TGTGCCTGGAGACGTGCGACCCTTCGCGGCACCGGGGAGCTGTTTTTT
>many|NA|TRBV7-8|TRBJ2-7
CASSLGPDTTYEQYF
TGTGCCAGCAGCTTAGGTCCGGACACTACCTACGAGCAGTACTTC